The clone carrying this T cell receptor beta chain was counted at least ten times. Its specificity is not known. The V end lost 3 bases, the J end lost 3 bases, and 17 bases lay between the germline ends. The germline gives CDR1 LGHDT, CDR2 YNNKEL (reference sequence). This CDR3 comprises 17 residues. The source of the sample is a study of blood T cells in healthy people across ages. Whole-study results and caveats: In older individuals, TCR beta diversity per million T cells was lower, falling roughly linearly with age. Aged donors had fewer naive CD4+ cells and lower diversity than long-lived donors.

Combining a sample-barcoded 5' primer with a J-beta primer mix, a second PCR ran for roughly 7 to 12 cycles. TCRdb recomputed calls from the 5' RACE reads with MiXCR, one row per CDR3 protein. The data hold 700,000 or so distinct CDR3 sequences, with about 24% observed a single time. The donors, all healthy, were Caucasians living in Russia, aged roughly 6 to 90. Per sample, at least 6 micrograms of total RNA were extracted. This clonotype was sampled from a man in his sixties or seventies in good health. This sequence joins TRBV3-1 and TRBJ1-4, with D perhaps matching TRBD1 (6 bases). The sample comprised blood. CDR3 loop: CASSQKRRGLANEKLFF. In DNA form, the CDR3 reads TGTGCCAGCAGCCAGAAGAGGCGGGGGCTGGCTAATGAAAAACTGTTTTTT.